These 14 T cell receptor beta chains came from one sample sequenced in a study of T cells in Graves' hyperthyroidism and ophthalmopathy. Regions amplified from RNA transcripts were the TCR beta CDR3 regions. The HTBI primer set served for first-round RT-PCR of the TCR CDR3. TCRdb redid the calling of the multiplex PCR reads with MiXCR, one entry per CDR3 protein. The repertoire has under 250,000 distinct CDR3 sequences, roughly 22% of them found once; the top ten carry under 40%. Material: blood. The receptors come from a woman between 40 and 55 years old with Graves' ophthalmopathy.

This clonotype was detected many times. The chain links TRBV10-1 to TRBJ2-7; no reliable D call. V was trimmed by 7 bases and J by 5 bases, leaving 9 bases between them. The germline V gene has CDR1 WNHNN and CDR2 SYGVQD (reference sequence). This CDR3 region has 11 residues. CDR3: CASIKANEQYF. The CDR3 nucleotides are TGCGCCAGCATTAAGGCTAACGAGCAGTACTTC.

This clonotype has at least ten counts. CDR3 residues: CASSYSGQGVQAYEQYF. The CDR3 coding sequence is TGTGCCAGCAGTTACTCGGGACAGGGGGTTCAGGCCTACGAGCAGTACTTC. This chain links TRBV6-5 with TRBJ2-7, with 11 bases that match TRBD1. Per germline, CDR1 MNHEY and CDR2 SVGAGI. The CDR3 has 17 residues. Losses at the gene ends were 0 bases for V and 2 bases for J; bases not matched to a gene: 6.

This clonotype was picked up many times. The chain joins TRBV6-5 to TRBJ1-6, with D possibly matching TRBD1 (6 bases). The V end lost 4 bases, the J end lost 4 bases, and 17 bases lay between the germline ends. The germline gives CDR1 MNHEY, CDR2 SVGAGI. This CDR3 comprises 17 residues. CDR3 sequence: CASSFRQAGPYNSPLHF. CDR3 DNA sequence: TGTGCCAGCAGTTTTCGACAGGCTGGTCCTTATAATTCACCCCTCCACTTT.

This clonotype appeared many times. V and J are TRBV5-6 and TRBJ2-7, with TRBD1 identical over 10 bases. After removal of 4 bases from V and 0 bases from J, the junction contained 4 bases not matched to a gene. Germline V gene sequence: CDR1 SGHDT, CDR2 YYEEEE. The CDR3 covers 15 residues. The CDR3 region is CASSGTGASSYEQYF. In DNA form, the CDR3 reads TGTGCCAGCAGCGGGACAGGGGCCTCCTCCTACGAGCAGTACTTC.

The table lists this clonotype with many counts. The CDR3 DNA is TGTGCCAGCAGTGAAGTGGGACATAATGCTGGCTACACCTTC. Translated: CASSEVGHNAGYTF. The chain employs TRBV6-1 and TRBJ1-2; D might be TRBD1 (6 bases). Trimming cost V 1 base and J 7 bases, with 13 bases left between them. CDR1 is MNHNS and CDR2 is SASEGT in the germline V gene. The CDR3 runs 14 residues.

This chain uses TRBV4-1 with TRBJ2-7; 10 bases fit TRBD2. The CDR3 has 16 amino acids. Trimming removed 3 bases from V and 2 bases from J; junction bases left unmatched: 7. Per the germline V gene, CDR1 is MGHRA and CDR2 is YSYEKL. The chain's CDR3 is CASSQSTSGTTYEQYF. The CDR3 DNA reads TGCGCCAGCAGCCAGTCCACTAGCGGGACAACCTACGAGCAGTACTTC.

This clonotype was observed at least ten times. The chain recombines TRBV19 with TRBJ2-7; 7 positions match TRBD2. V shed 10 bases and J 3 bases; nucleotides not matched to a gene: 9. Germline V gene sequence: CDR1 LNHDA, CDR2 SQIVND (reference sequence). The CDR3 consists of 13 residues. The CDR3 sequence is CATRGRRNYEQYF. The CDR3 DNA follows: TGTGCCACTCGCGGGAGAAGGAACTACGAGCAGTACTTC. Full variable domain (outside the CDR3, taken from reference TRBV19 and TRBJ2-7): DGGITQSPKYLFRKEGQNVTLSCEQNLNHDAMYWYRQDPGQGLRLIYYSQIVNDFQKGDIAEGYSVSREKKESFPLTVTSAQKNPTAFYLCATRGRRNYEQYFGPGTRLTVT.

A note on this clonotype: A much larger clone lies a single base off, so this may be a read error. V usage is TRBV5-1 and J usage is TRBJ1-3; D gene unclear. Germline-derived CDR1 and CDR2 are SGHRS and YFSETQ. The CDR3 length is 15 residues. With 0 bases removed from V and 0 bases from J, the gap between germline ends came to 7 bases. CDR3 coding DNA: TGCGCCAGCAGCTTGGAGGGAATCTCTGGAAACACCATATATTTT. It yields the protein CASSLEGISGNTIYF.

The chain has TRBV5-4 and TRBJ2-5; TRBD2 agrees at 11 bases. The germline CDR1 and CDR2 sequences are SGHNT and YYREEE (reference sequence). J was trimmed by 3 bases and V by 5 bases; bases with no gene match: 3. The CDR3 has 14 residues. The CDR3 is CASRQGLAEETQYF. The CDR3 DNA sequence: TGTGCCAGCAGGCAGGGACTAGCGGAAGAGACCCAGTACTTC.

This chain uses TRBV27 with TRBJ1-1; no reliable D call. CDR1 and CDR2 (germline): MNHEY, SMNVEV (reference sequence). This CDR3 spans 13 amino acids. Deletions cut 7 bases from V and 5 bases from J, with 14 bases between. Here the CDR3 reads CASNFPGETEAFF. The DNA of the CDR3 is TGTGCCAGCAACTTTCCCGGGGAGACTGAAGCTTTCTTT.

At least ten counts were recorded for this clonotype. The V call is TRBV29-1, the J call TRBJ2-7, with TRBD2 matching 13 bases. The V segment lost 0 bases and the J segment 1 base; nucleotides outside the gene matches: 9. Germline lookup yields CDR1 SQVTM and CDR2 ANQGSEA. The CDR3 totals 18 residues. CDR3 sequence reads: CSVEEGMGLAGRSYEQYF. The CDR3 DNA reads as TGCAGCGTTGAAGAAGGAATGGGACTAGCGGGACGGTCCTACGAGCAGTACTTC.

Many counts were recorded for this clonotype. The chain uses TRBV7-3 and TRBJ1-1; D is possibly TRBD1 (5 bases). This CDR3 spans 17 amino acids. The germline gives CDR1 SGHTA, CDR2 FQGTGA. V was pared by 4 bases and J by 4 bases, with 22 bases between. The DNA of the CDR3 is TGTGCCAGCAGCTCTAAGCTGGGGGGAGTCGCGGGCACTGAAGCTTTCTTT. This gives the protein CASSSKLGGVAGTEAFF.

In this sample, this clonotype turned up many times. The CDR3 DNA reads TGCGCCAGCAGCTTGCTGTCCCCAGGCAGCGGATACTCCTACGAGCAGTACTTC. It encodes CASSLLSPGSGYSYEQYF. This sequence joins TRBV5-1 and TRBJ2-7; possible D gene TRBD2, 5 bases. The germline CDR1 and CDR2 sequences are SGHRS and YFSETQ. The CDR3 is made up of 18 amino acids. V was pared by 1 base and J by 0 bases, with 20 bases between.

There are many counts of this clonotype. The gene calls are TRBV20-1 and TRBJ2-4; TRBD1 matches 7 bases. The J segment lost 0 bases and the V segment lost 3 bases, leaving 5 bases of the junction unmatched. CDR1 is DFQATT and CDR2 is SNEGSKA in the germline V gene (reference sequence). The CDR3 has 15 residues. The CDR3 nucleotides are TGCAGTGCTAGCCAACAGGGGATAGCCAAAAACATTCAGTACTTC. This sequence encodes CSASQQGIAKNIQYF.